This T cell receptor (beta chain) comes out of a study of T-cell reconstitution after alpha-beta-depleted transplantation in children. J gave up 4 bases and V 4 bases, and 8 bases lay outside the gene matches. The CDR3 is made up of 15 amino acids. Germline assignment: CDR1 KGHSH and CDR2 LQKENI. In its sample, this clonotype was seen a few times. Antigen unknown. The TCRbeta library was prepared with unique molecular identifiers. MiXCR was run by TCRdb on the PCR reads, yielding one entry per CDR3 protein. This table has some 600,000 distinct CDR3 sequences, around 13% appearing once. General study results and limits: By one year post-transplant, T-cell counts and diversity largely arose from T cells that were newly produced. Some patients owed their high day-60 TCRbeta diversity to surviving recipient T cells and thymic progenitors. Reportedly, alpha-beta T cells present about two months post-transplant originated from several hundred expanded clones of graft origin.

This chain joins TRBV18 and TRBJ2-3, with 7 bases that match TRBD2. This TCR came from a male patient younger than 18 who had a stem cell transplant for acute myeloid leukemia, so the T cells may come from the graft donor. The sample consisted of PBMCs, mostly from graft donor cells, taken 360 days after TCRalphabeta/CD19-depleted stem cell transplant. The CDR3 sequence: CASSRPGGGPDTQYF. CDR3 nucleotide sequence: TGTGCCAGCTCACGTCCGGGAGGCGGTCCAGATACGCAGTATTTT.